Sequencing of this T cell receptor beta chain was carried out in a study of CD8+ T cells in alopecia areata. In the study overall: At a dose of 5 to 10 mg twice daily, oral tofacitinib was given to treated patients.

RNA, once extracted, was reverse transcribed into cDNA for use as the sequencing template. Only in-frame clones appear in the TCRdb table, and some are missing; sequencing was by immunoSEQ multiplex PCR. The profile covers fewer than 250,000 clones, with 50% to 65% appearing a single time and under 0.5% taken by the ten largest. The germline V and J ends were trimmed by 2 bases and 3 bases, with 8 bases remaining between them. The CDR3 contains 14 residues. Germline assignment: CDR1 SNHLY and CDR2 FYNNEI. The chain is built from TRBV2 and TRBJ2-4; the D is unclear. Sequences were derived from CD4+ T cells sorted from blood, sampled at week 0. The clonotype originates from a human donor with alopecia areata. Written as DNA, the CDR3 is TGTGCCAGCAGTGAATTTCTAGGCAAAAACATTCAGTACTTC. Translation: CASSEFLGKNIQYF.